This T cell receptor beta chain was observed in a study of T cells in localized non-small cell lung cancer (dated by TCRdb to the early 2020s). About the full investigation: The study examined T cell repertoires in 200 to 300 patients with early-stage NSCLC and compared tumors with uninvolved tumor-adjacent lungs. The cohort was made up of around 250 treatment-naive NSCLC patients whose localized lung tumors had been resected. Of the NSCLC patients, 129 were male and roughly 110 were female, and the mean age was about 69 years. Overall results and qualifications from the work: The highest T cell clonality was observed in uninvolved tumor-adjacent lung, where clonality exceeded that of tumor, suggesting that antigenic responses were more focused in uninvolved tumor-adjacent lung. Because multi-region tumor sequencing was not done, intratumor heterogeneity could not be ruled out. A median of 57 of the top 100 tumor clones turned up in the paired uninvolved adjacent lung, and 25 to 30 of those clones also ranked among the top 100 of that same adjacent lung. Higher blood T cell density associated with longer overall survival, while higher adjacent-lung clonality associated with shorter survival. Because of the exploratory design, TCR variables were selected using unadjusted p-values without false-discovery rate correction.

A word on this clone: Its antigen remains unidentified. Qualities for individual bases were not recorded, and no much larger clone is one base off.

The immunoSEQ Assay was used to sequence TCR beta CDR3 regions from DNA. Processing in the source paper ran as follows. T cell density was computed as TCR beta template counts normalized to usable DNA estimated by amplifying housekeeping genes. Richness was estimated with the preseqR package, extrapolating to 400,000 templates for PBMC samples and 120,000 templates for tissue samples. Clonality was taken to be one minus Pielou's evenness. Tissue-enriched TCRs were identified by differential abundance testing using productive amino-acid clonotypes, minimum total count 5 and alpha 0.1. The Jaccard Index and the Morisita Overlap Index were used to measure how much the repertoires overlapped between compartments. GLIPH grouped TCR beta CDR3s together with public tetramer-defined viral CDR3s, and a viral motif had to include at least three viral sequences and show V-gene enrichment. TCRdb carries this immuneACCESS record with in-frame sequences only. Its versions omit some clonotypes, under half of them owing to an unresolved V gene in the studies checked, with the rest unexplained. That table is the source of V, J and clone size, and D and trimming were worked out from the DNA. For this sample the table gives several thousand clones, of which 25% to 35% were detected only once. In total, the top ten clones hold about 8.2% of the sample.

At diagnosis, tumor, uninvolved tumor-adjacent lung and peripheral blood were collected and then preserved as a mix of FFPE and fresh-frozen material. Based on the germline V gene, the CDR1 and CDR2 sequences are MDHEN and SYDVKM. From the cysteine through the phenylalanine, the CDR3 covers 14 amino acids. Solely the CDR3 DNA is kept, with 42 bases framed from the first base. V is pared back by 6 bases and J by 5 bases, with 13 bases lying between the germline termini. The sequence was obtained from a male donor aged 60 or over with stage I lung adenocarcinoma. The sequenced sample was lung tumor tissue, obtained before any cancer treatment. The chain couples TRBV28 to TRBJ2-2; the D gene assignment is ambiguous. For the CDR3, the sequence is CASSPLDLTGELFF. The nucleotide sequence reads as follows: TGTGCCAGCAGCCCCTTGGACCTTACCGGGGAGCTGTTTTTT.